These 24 T cell receptor beta chains were all obtained from the same sample, sequenced in a study of T cells after yellow fever vaccination. TCRdb re-called the 5' RACE reads through MiXCR, storing one row per CDR3 protein. This sample carries just over 250,000 distinct CDR3 sequences, about 5.2% of them seen once, and the ten largest clones take roughly 3.3%. Here the sequenced sample was CD4+ T cells sorted from PBMCs, taken on the day of the yellow fever booster vaccination. Receptors originate from a man aged 18 to 35 who received the YFV17D yellow fever vaccine.

This clonotype was found a few times. The chain links TRBV28 to TRBJ1-2; 7 bases align to TRBD1. CDR1 is MDHEN, CDR2 SYDVKM, per germline. The CDR3 has 14 amino acids. V trimming: 8 bases; J trimming: 4 bases; junction bases outside the gene matches: 10. CDR3 protein: CASGTDRVFYGYTF. CDR3 sequence (DNA): TGTGCCAGCGGGACCGACAGGGTTTTCTATGGCTACACCTTC.

This clonotype was counted between two and nine times. The rearrangement links TRBV7-8 to TRBJ2-5, with 9 bases lining up with TRBD1. Germline values: CDR1 SGHVS, CDR2 FQNEAQ. V was pared by 6 bases and J by 2 bases, with 10 bases of the junction left unmatched. The CDR3 is made up of 16 amino acids. The CDR3 DNA reads TGTGCCAGCAGTCACGTTGTCGGACAGGGGCAAGAGACCCAGTACTTC. Translation gives CASSHVVGQGQETQYF.

The V gene is TRBV7-9, the J gene TRBJ2-1; no reliable D call. V lost 1 base and J 5 bases, leaving 9 bases between the germline ends. This CDR3 spans 14 amino acids. The germline V gene encodes CDR1 SEHNR and CDR2 FQNEAQ (reference sequence). As DNA, the CDR3 is TGTGCCAGCAGCTTAGGGGCAGCCAACAATGAGCAGTTCTTC. Its protein product is CASSLGAANNEQFF.

This clonotype was detected many times. The chain's CDR3 is CASSQGLAEETQYF. CDR3 bases: TGTGCCAGCAGTCAGGGACTAGCGGAAGAGACCCAGTACTTC. This chain joins TRBV6-5 and TRBJ2-5, with 11 bases lining up with TRBD2. Germline CDR1 reads MNHEY; CDR2 reads SVGAGI. The CDR3 contains 14 residues. Trimming removed 5 bases from V and 3 bases from J; junction bases left unmatched: 2.

At least ten counts were recorded for this clonotype. The rearrangement joins TRBV5-6 to TRBJ2-5; no firm D call. The CDR3 totals 14 residues. Trimming pared 1 base from V and 2 bases from J, leaving 9 bases between. Germline V gene lookup returns CDR1 SGHDT and CDR2 YYEEEE. CDR3 loop: CASSLLRLQETQYF. The CDR3 DNA sequence: TGTGCCAGCAGCTTGCTCCGTTTACAAGAGACCCAGTACTTC.

There are a few counts of this clonotype. This rearrangement joins TRBV12-5 to TRBJ2-1; D may be TRBD1 (6 bases). This CDR3 is built from 12 residues. Germline values: CDR1 LGHNT, CDR2 FRNRAP. Trimming removed 9 bases at V and 6 bases at J, with 12 bases between. The CDR3 protein is CASAPDSNEQFF. CDR3 bases: TGTGCTAGCGCCCCGGACAGCAATGAGCAGTTCTTC.

The rearrangement uses TRBV4-2 and TRBJ1-1; D is uncertain. Trimming shortened V by 0 bases and J by 5 bases, and 10 bases separated the two germline ends. The germline gives CDR1 LGHNA, CDR2 YNFKEQ. The CDR3 covers 14 residues. The CDR3 reads CASSQEREGTEAFF. As DNA, the CDR3 is TGTGCCAGCAGCCAAGAGAGGGAAGGGACTGAAGCTTTCTTT.

This clonotype has at least ten counts. CDR3 DNA: TGCGCCAGCAGCTTGAGTAGAGGGGCTGGAGATACGCAGTATTTT. It codes for CASSLSRGAGDTQYF. This chain joins TRBV5-1 and TRBJ2-3; either TRBD1 or TRBD2 may supply D (5 bases each). This CDR3 contains 15 residues. Deletions cut 1 base from V and 5 bases from J, with 14 bases between. The germline V gene has CDR1 SGHRS and CDR2 YFSETQ.

This clonotype was picked up a small number of times. The rearrangement uses TRBV5-1 and TRBJ1-1; D gene ambiguous. This CDR3 spans 15 amino acids. Trimming cost V 4 bases and J 7 bases, with 20 bases left between them. The germline CDR1 and CDR2 sequences are SGHRS and YFSETQ. The CDR3 nucleotides read TGCGCCAGCAGCCTGACCGAGCCGGCCGGGAGTGAAGCTTTCTTT. It encodes CASSLTEPAGSEAFF.

This clonotype was counted at least ten times. The chain has TRBV10-3 and TRBJ2-7; 11 positions match TRBD1. This CDR3 region has 13 residues. CDR1 ENHRY and CDR2 SYGVKD come from the germline V gene. V gave up 7 bases and J gave up 5 bases; unmatched junction bases: 4. The CDR3 reads CAIKGQGAHEQYF. In DNA form, the CDR3 reads TGTGCCATCAAAGGACAGGGGGCCCACGAGCAGTACTTC.

This clonotype was seen a handful of times. The chain uses TRBV5-1 and TRBJ1-1; the match to TRBD1 covers 7 bases. CDR3 length equals 14 residues. The V gene end was trimmed by 4 bases and the J gene end by 5 bases; junction bases not matched to a gene: 8. Germline CDR1 reads SGHRS; CDR2 reads YFSETQ. The CDR3 DNA reads TGCGCCAGCAGCCAGTCCGACAGGGCTACTGAAGCTTTCTTT. Translating gives CASSQSDRATEAFF.

This clonotype was counted between two and nine times. The chain is built from TRBV6-2 or TRBV6-3 and TRBJ1-5, with D uncertain. The germline V gene encodes CDR1 MNHEY and CDR2 SVGEGT. This CDR3 region has 14 residues. V lost 6 bases, J lost 5 bases, and 14 bases lay in between. The CDR3 sequence is CASRPNRRDQPQHF. The CDR3 DNA reads TGTGCCAGCAGGCCCAACCGGAGGGATCAGCCCCAGCATTTT.

This clonotype was detected a few times. V gene TRBV25-1 combines with J gene TRBJ2-5; no definite D call. CDR3 length: 13 residues. Germline loops: CDR1 MGHDK, CDR2 SYGVNS. Between the trimmed V and J ends, which lost 8 bases and 4 bases, there was a span of 14 bases. The CDR3 sequence: CASENLRTETQYF. The CDR3 DNA follows: TGTGCCAGCGAGAACCTACGGACAGAGACCCAGTACTTC.

The chain combines TRBV15 with TRBJ2-1; TRBD1 aligns across 7 bases. The length of the CDR3 is 14 residues. J gave up 2 bases and V 11 bases, and 9 bases lay outside the gene matches. CDR1 is LNHNV, CDR2 YYDKDF, per germline (reference sequence). The DNA of the CDR3 is TGTGCCGCGCGACAGGGTGTAACCTACAATGAGCAGTTCTTC. Its protein product is CAARQGVTYNEQFF.

This clonotype occurred many times. J is TRBJ2-4 and V is TRBV6-2 or TRBV6-3; 7 bases match TRBD1. This CDR3 comprises 17 residues. Germline CDR1 and CDR2: MNHEY and SVGEGT. V lost 7 bases and J lost 0; bases outside the gene matches: 12. CDR3 protein: CASTLTEGQLAKNIQYF. The CDR3 bases are TGTGCCAGCACCTTGACCGAGGGACAGCTAGCCAAAAACATTCAGTACTTC.

This clonotype has a handful of counts. This sequence joins TRBV30 and TRBJ2-3; no firm D call. V lost 4 bases and J 0 bases, leaving 14 bases between the germline ends. This CDR3 contains 15 residues. Germline loops: CDR1 GTSNPN, CDR2 SVGIG (reference sequence). CDR3 residues: CAWTFSQRSTDTQYF. CDR3 sequence (DNA): TGTGCCTGGACATTCTCACAAAGAAGCACAGATACGCAGTATTTT. Full variable domain (remainder filled in from reference TRBV30 and TRBJ2-3): SQTIHQWPATLVQPVGSPLSLECTVEGTSNPNLYWYRQAAGRGLQLLFYSVGIGQISSEVPQNLSASRPQDRQFILSSKKLLLSDSGFYLCAWTFSQRSTDTQYFGPGTRLTVL.

This clonotype occurred a few times. The V gene is TRBV7-3, the J gene TRBJ2-3; 13 nucleotides agree with TRBD2. In germline, CDR1 is SGHTA, CDR2 FQGTGA. V shed 5 bases and J 4 bases; nucleotides not matched to a gene: 6. The CDR3 extends over 16 amino acids. The CDR3 coding sequence is TGTGCCAGCAGCCCATGGACTAGCGGGGGACCAGATACGCAGTATTTT. Protein sequence: CASSPWTSGGPDTQYF.

This clonotype was seen at least ten times. The chain couples TRBV5-1 to TRBJ1-1; D call uncertain. Germline-derived CDR1 and CDR2 are SGHRS and YFSETQ. The CDR3 is 13 residues long. Trimming left V 2 bases short and J 2 bases short, with 7 bases between. The CDR3 here is CASSFPPNTEAFF. The CDR3 nucleotides read TGCGCCAGCAGCTTCCCACCAAACACTGAAGCTTTCTTT.

The gene calls are TRBV6-1 and TRBJ1-5; no firm D call. Germline CDR1 is MNHNS and CDR2 is SASEGT. The CDR3 spans 15 residues. The V and J ends lost 1 base and 7 bases respectively, with 14 bases between them. The CDR3 spells CASSEDGRRGQPQHF. As DNA, the CDR3 is TGTGCCAGCAGTGAAGACGGCAGGCGAGGGCAGCCCCAGCATTTT.

There are many counts of this clonotype. The rearrangement links TRBV30 to TRBJ2-3; no clear D. V was shortened by 2 bases and J by 6 bases, with 12 bases between the two germline ends. The CDR3 extends over 13 amino acids. Per the germline V gene, CDR1 is GTSNPN and CDR2 is SVGIG (reference sequence). Here the CDR3 DNA reads TGTGCCTGGAGTCCCAACGCTGGGGATACGCAGTATTTT. Its translation is CAWSPNAGDTQYF.

This clonotype was seen at least ten times. The chain couples TRBV20-1 to TRBJ2-7; D is ambiguous. V was pared by 3 bases and J by 4 bases, with 7 bases between. CDR1 DFQATT and CDR2 SNEGSKA come from the germline V gene (reference sequence). The CDR3 is 11 amino acids. The CDR3, as DNA: TGCAGTGCTAGTCCAGGTTACGAGCAGTACTTC. Protein product: CSASPGYEQYF.

The genes are TRBV19 and TRBJ2-7; 7 nucleotides match TRBD1. Losses at the gene ends were 3 bases for V and 3 bases for J; bases not matched to a gene: 5. CDR3 size: 14 residues. Germline V gives CDR1 LNHDA, CDR2 SQIVND (reference sequence). The CDR3 DNA is TGTGCCAGTAGTATCGAGGGACAGTTCTACGAGCAGTACTTC. The encoded protein is CASSIEGQFYEQYF.

The chain carries TRBV4-1 and TRBJ2-5, with TRBD1 as a possible D gene (6 bases). V shed 5 bases and J shed 4 bases, with 20 bases lying between them. CDR1 and CDR2 (germline): MGHRA, YSYEKL. The CDR3 is 16 residues long. CDR3 in amino acids: CASSDWLRTEAETQYF. In nucleotides, the CDR3 is TGCGCCAGCAGCGACTGGCTACGGACAGAGGCAGAGACCCAGTACTTC.

V usage is TRBV24-1 and J usage is TRBJ2-5; either TRBD1 or TRBD2 may supply D (5 bases each). Trimming removed 4 bases from V and 4 bases from J, with 12 bases in between. CDR3 length: 14 amino acids. In germline, CDR1 is KGHDR, CDR2 SFDVKD. This chain's CDR3 is CATSDPRGRETQYF. For the CDR3, the DNA is TGTGCCACCAGTGACCCCCGGGGCAGAGAGACCCAGTACTTC.